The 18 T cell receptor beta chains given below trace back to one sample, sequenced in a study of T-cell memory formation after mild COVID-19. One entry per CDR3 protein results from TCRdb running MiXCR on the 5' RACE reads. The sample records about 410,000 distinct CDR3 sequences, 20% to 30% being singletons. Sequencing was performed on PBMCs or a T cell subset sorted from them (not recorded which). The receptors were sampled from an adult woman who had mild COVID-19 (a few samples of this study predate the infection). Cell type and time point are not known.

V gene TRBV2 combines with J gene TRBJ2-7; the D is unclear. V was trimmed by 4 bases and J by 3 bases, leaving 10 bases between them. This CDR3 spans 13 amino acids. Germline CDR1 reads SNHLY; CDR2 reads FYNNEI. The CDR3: CASSGLRFYEQYF. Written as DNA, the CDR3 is TGTGCCAGCAGTGGTTTGAGATTCTACGAGCAGTACTTC.

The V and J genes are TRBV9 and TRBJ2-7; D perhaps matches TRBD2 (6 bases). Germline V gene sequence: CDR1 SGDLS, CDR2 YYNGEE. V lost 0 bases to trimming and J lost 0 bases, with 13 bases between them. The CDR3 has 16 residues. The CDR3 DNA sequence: TGTGCCAGCAGCGTAGAGTCCTCGGGGGTCTCCTACGAGCAGTACTTC. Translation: CASSVESSGVSYEQYF.

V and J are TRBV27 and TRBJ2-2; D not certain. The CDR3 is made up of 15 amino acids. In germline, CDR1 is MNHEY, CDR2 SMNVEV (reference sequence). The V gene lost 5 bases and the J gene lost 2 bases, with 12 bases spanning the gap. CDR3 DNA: TGTGCCAGCAGTGCCGCAGGCAGAAACACCGGGGAGCTGTTTTTT. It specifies CASSAAGRNTGELFF.

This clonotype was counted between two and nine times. The CDR3, as DNA: TGTGCCAGCAGCTTAGGGTTACTAGCCGATCGGTCAGATACGCAGTATTTT. Residues: CASSLGLLADRSDTQYF. The chain has TRBV7-2 and TRBJ2-3, with a weak D call TRBD2 (6 bases). Germline lookup yields CDR1 SGHTA and CDR2 FQGNSA. Trimming removed 1 base at V and 4 bases at J, with 18 bases between. The CDR3 has 17 residues.

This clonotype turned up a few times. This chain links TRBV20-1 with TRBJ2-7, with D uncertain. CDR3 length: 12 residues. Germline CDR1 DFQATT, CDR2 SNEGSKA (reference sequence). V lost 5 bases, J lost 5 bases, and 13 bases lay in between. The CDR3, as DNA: TGCAGTGCTTCCTTCCAATTGGACGAGCAGTACTTC. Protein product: CSASFQLDEQYF.

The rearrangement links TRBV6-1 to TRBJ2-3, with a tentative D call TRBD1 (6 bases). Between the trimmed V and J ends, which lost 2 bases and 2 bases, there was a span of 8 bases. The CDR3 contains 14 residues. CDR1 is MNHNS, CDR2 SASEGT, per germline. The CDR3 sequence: CASSERDNTDTQYF. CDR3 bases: TGTGCCAGCAGTGAACGGGACAACACAGATACGCAGTATTTT.

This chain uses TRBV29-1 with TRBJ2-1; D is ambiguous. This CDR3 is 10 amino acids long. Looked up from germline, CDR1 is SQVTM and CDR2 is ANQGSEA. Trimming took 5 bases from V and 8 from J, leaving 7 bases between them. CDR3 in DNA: TGCAGCGTTTTATGGGATGAGCAGTTCTTC. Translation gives CSVLWDEQFF.

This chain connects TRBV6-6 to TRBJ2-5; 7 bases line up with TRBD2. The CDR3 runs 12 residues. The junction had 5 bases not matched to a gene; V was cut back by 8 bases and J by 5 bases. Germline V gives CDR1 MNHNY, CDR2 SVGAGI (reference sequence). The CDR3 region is CASWGGWETQYF. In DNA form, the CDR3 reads TGTGCCAGCTGGGGGGGTTGGGAGACCCAGTACTTC.

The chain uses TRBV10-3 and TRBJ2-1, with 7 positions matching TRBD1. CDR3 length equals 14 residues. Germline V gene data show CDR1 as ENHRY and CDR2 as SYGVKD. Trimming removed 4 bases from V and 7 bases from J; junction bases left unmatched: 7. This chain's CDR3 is CAISAVQGPNEQFF. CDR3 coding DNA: TGTGCCATCAGTGCAGTACAGGGGCCGAATGAGCAGTTCTTC.

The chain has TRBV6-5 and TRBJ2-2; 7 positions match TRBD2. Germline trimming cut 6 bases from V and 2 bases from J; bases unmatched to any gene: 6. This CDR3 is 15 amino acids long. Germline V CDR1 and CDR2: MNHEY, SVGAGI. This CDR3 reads CASRGLAVNTGELFF. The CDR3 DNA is TGTGCCAGCAGGGGGCTAGCGGTCAACACCGGGGAGCTGTTTTTT.

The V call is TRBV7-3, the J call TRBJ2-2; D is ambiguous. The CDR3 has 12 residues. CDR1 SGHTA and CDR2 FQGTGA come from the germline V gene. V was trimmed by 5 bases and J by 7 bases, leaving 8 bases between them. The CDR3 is CASSPNFGELFF. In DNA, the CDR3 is TGTGCCAGCAGCCCAAACTTCGGGGAGCTGTTTTTT.

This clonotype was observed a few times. CDR3 DNA: TGCAGTGCTAGAGAATACCTAGCGGGGTCCACAGATACGCAGTATTTT. The encoded protein is CSAREYLAGSTDTQYF. This sequence joins TRBV20-1 and TRBJ2-3; 9 bases map to TRBD2. Germline V gene lookup returns CDR1 DFQATT and CDR2 SNEGSKA (reference sequence). V shed 0 bases, J shed 2 bases, and the junction held 6 bases outside the gene matches. The CDR3 has 16 residues.

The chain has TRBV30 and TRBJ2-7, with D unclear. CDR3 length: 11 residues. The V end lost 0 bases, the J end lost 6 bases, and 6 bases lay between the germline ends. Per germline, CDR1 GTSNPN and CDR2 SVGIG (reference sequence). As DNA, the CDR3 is TGTGCCTGGAGTGTGATGGGCGAGCAGTACTTC. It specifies CAWSVMGEQYF. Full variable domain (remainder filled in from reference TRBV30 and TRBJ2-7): SQTIHQWPATLVQPVGSPLSLECTVEGTSNPNLYWYRQAAGRGLQLLFYSVGIGQISSEVPQNLSASRPQDRQFILSSKKLLLSDSGFYLCAWSVMGEQYFGPGTRLTVT.

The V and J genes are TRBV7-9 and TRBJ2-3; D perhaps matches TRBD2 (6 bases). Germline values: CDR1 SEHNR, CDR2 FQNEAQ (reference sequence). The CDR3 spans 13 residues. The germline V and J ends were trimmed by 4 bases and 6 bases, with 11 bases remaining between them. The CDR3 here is CASSSWGDDTQYF. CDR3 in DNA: TGTGCCAGCAGCTCCTGGGGGGACGATACGCAGTATTTT.

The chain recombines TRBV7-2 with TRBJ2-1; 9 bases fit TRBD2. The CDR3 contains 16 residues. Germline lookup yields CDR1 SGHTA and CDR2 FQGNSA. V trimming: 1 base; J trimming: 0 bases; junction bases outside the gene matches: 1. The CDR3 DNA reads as TGTGCCAGCAGCTTAGTTAGCGGGAGCTCCTACAATGAGCAGTTCTTC. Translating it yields CASSLVSGSSYNEQFF.

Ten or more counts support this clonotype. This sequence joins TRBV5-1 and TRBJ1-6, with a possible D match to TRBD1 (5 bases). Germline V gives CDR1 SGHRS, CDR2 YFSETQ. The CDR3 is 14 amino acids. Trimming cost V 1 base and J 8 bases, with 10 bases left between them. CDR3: CASSLQGDHSPLHF. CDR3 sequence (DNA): TGCGCCAGCAGCTTGCAGGGAGACCATTCACCCCTCCACTTT.

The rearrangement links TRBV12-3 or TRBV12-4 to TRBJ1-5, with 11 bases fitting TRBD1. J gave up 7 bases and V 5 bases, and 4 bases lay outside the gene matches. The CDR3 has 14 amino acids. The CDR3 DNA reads TGTGCCAGCAGTCCGGACAGGGGGCGGCAGCCCCAGCATTTT. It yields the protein CASSPDRGRQPQHF.

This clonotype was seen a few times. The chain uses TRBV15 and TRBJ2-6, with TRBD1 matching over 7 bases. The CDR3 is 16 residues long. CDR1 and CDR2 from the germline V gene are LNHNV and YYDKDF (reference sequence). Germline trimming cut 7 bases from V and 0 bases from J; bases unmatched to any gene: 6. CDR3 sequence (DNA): TGTGCCACCACGACAGGGTCCCCCTCTGGGGCCAACGTCCTGACTTTC. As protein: CATTTGSPSGANVLTF.